The 17 T cell receptor beta chains presented below share a single source sample, sequenced in a study of shared clonotypes between healthy human individuals. CD8 cells classed as naive were CD45RO-negative and positively selected for CCR7, excluding terminally differentiated effector memory CD45RA+ cells. The data were produced by immunoSEQ multiplex PCR, yet TCRdb's version contains in-frame clones alone and is incomplete. Of roughly 2.1 million clones in the sample, approximately 94% were seen once. Sequencing input: naive CD8+ T cells from PBMCs. These receptors came from a man aged 18 to 30 in good health. Some clones in this sample may be carry-over from other donors' samples.

V is TRBV13 and J is TRBJ2-7; 7 bases are a match to TRBD1. Germline CDR1 and CDR2: PRHDT and FYEKMQ (reference sequence). V lost 2 bases, J lost 3 bases, and 10 bases stayed unmatched. The CDR3 totals 16 residues. Here the CDR3 DNA reads TGTGCCAGCAGCTTATTCCCCGGGACAGAGCTCTACGAGCAGTACTTC. It is translated as CASSLFPGTELYEQYF.

The V and J genes are TRBV6-1 and TRBJ2-3; no definite D call. Germline V gene data show CDR1 as MNHNS and CDR2 as SASEGT. V was pared by 7 bases and J by 2 bases, with 10 bases between. The CDR3 is 13 amino acids. The CDR3 DNA reads as TGTGCCAGCATCTCCCCAAACACAGATACGCAGTATTTT. Protein: CASISPNTDTQYF.

Comment on this clone: At one of its ends the junction is not consistent with the germline gene, which may arise from a read error. The chain has TRBV5-1 and TRBJ2-1; D might be TRBD2 (5 bases). From germline, CDR1 is SGHRS and CDR2 YFSETQ. This CDR3 is 14 amino acids long. The CDR3, as DNA: TGCGCCAGCAGCTCCGAAGGAGACTACCATGAGCAGTTCTTC. Its protein product is CASSSEGDYHEQFF.

The rearrangement links TRBV5-6 to TRBJ2-1, with a tentative D call TRBD1 (5 bases). The V end was cut by 4 bases, the J end by 4 bases, with 9 bases between. Germline V gives CDR1 SGHDT, CDR2 YYEEEE. This CDR3 has 13 residues. CDR3 in DNA: TGTGCCAGCAGCAGCTACAGGTACAATGAGCAGTTCTTC. Its protein product is CASSSYRYNEQFF.

The CDR3 sequence is CASSPQAGQTDTQYF. The CDR3, as DNA: TGTGCCAGCAGCCCCCAAGCGGGACAAACAGATACGCAGTATTTT. The V gene is TRBV7-9, the J gene TRBJ2-3; D is possibly TRBD2 (7 bases). Trimming removed 5 bases from V and 3 bases from J, with 15 bases in between. Germline lookup yields CDR1 SEHNR and CDR2 FQNEAQ (reference sequence). CDR3 length: 15 amino acids.

The gene calls are TRBV18 and TRBJ2-1; D perhaps matches TRBD2 (5 bases). Per the germline V gene, CDR1 is KGHSH and CDR2 is LQKENI. There are 15 residues in the CDR3. Trimming removed 3 bases from V and 1 base from J, with 10 bases in between. Here the CDR3 reads CASSPGWRSYNEQFF. Here the CDR3 DNA reads TGTGCCAGCTCACCTGGTTGGAGGTCCTACAATGAGCAGTTCTTC.

This clone showed up just once. The gene calls are TRBV11-2 and TRBJ2-7; D is perhaps TRBD1 (6 bases). The CDR3 covers 15 residues. Germline V gives CDR1 SGHAT, CDR2 FQNNGV. With 1 base removed from V and 3 bases from J, the gap between germline ends came to 13 bases. The CDR3 loop is CASSLGYPGVYEQYF. The CDR3 DNA reads TGTGCCAGCAGCTTAGGTTATCCAGGGGTCTACGAGCAGTACTTC.

The CDR3 sequence is CASSSSSLPDRYEQYF. CDR3 nucleotide sequence: TGTGCCAGCAGCTCCAGCTCCCTGCCCGACCGCTACGAGCAGTACTTC. The J gene is TRBJ2-7, the V gene TRBV13; no definite D call. CDR1 and CDR2 from the germline V gene are PRHDT and FYEKMQ (reference sequence). Trimming removed 4 bases from V and 3 bases from J, with 19 bases in between. This CDR3 has 16 amino acids. The entire variable domain, with the rest obtained from reference TRBV13 and TRBJ2-7, is as follows: AAGVIQSPRHLIKEKRETATLKCYPIPRHDTVYWYQQGPGQDPQFLISFYEKMQSDKGSIPDRFSAQQFSDYHSELNMSSLELGDSALYFCASSSSSLPDRYEQYFGPGTRLTVT.

The chain links TRBV27 to TRBJ1-5; 11 bases are shared with TRBD1. V lost 1 base to trimming and J lost 2 bases; unmatched junction nucleotides: 10. Germline V gives CDR1 MNHEY, CDR2 SMNVEV (reference sequence). CDR3 size: 19 residues. CDR3 loop: CASSLYWTGGVLGNQPQHF. The CDR3, as DNA: TGTGCCAGCAGTTTATATTGGACAGGGGGCGTTTTGGGCAATCAGCCCCAGCATTTT.

The chain uses TRBV4-1 and TRBJ2-3, with a weak D call TRBD2 (6 bases). Trimming took 6 bases from V and 4 from J, leaving 17 bases between them. Looked up from germline, CDR1 is MGHRA and CDR2 is YSYEKL. The CDR3 runs to 15 residues. In DNA form, the CDR3 reads TGCGCCAGCAGGAAAGCGGGTGCTGCATCAGATACGCAGTATTTT. It translates to CASRKAGAASDTQYF.

As DNA, the CDR3 is TGTGCCAGCAGTTTTCGGCTAGTTGACAATGAGCAGTTCTTC. This sequence encodes CASSFRLVDNEQFF. The rearrangement uses TRBV28 and TRBJ2-1; D gene unclear. The CDR3 is 14 residues long. From germline, CDR1 is MDHEN and CDR2 SYDVKM. Deletions cut 3 bases from V and 5 bases from J, with 11 bases between.

The chain employs TRBV4-2 and TRBJ2-2, with a tentative D call TRBD1 (5 bases). The V gene lost 5 bases and the J gene lost 1 base, with 11 bases spanning the gap. There are 15 residues in the CDR3. The germline CDR1 and CDR2 sequences are LGHNA and YNFKEQ. DNA for the CDR3: TGTGCCAGCAGCACCCGACAGAGGAACACCGGGGAGCTGTTTTTT. Protein sequence: CASSTRQRNTGELFF.

This clone was counted between two and nine times. The sample has other DNA sequences that encode this CDR3 too. V usage is TRBV28 and J usage is TRBJ2-2, with D unresolved. Germline V gives CDR1 MDHEN, CDR2 SYDVKM. The CDR3 length is 13 residues. Trimming removed 2 bases from V and 1 base from J, with 2 bases in between. In DNA form, the CDR3 reads TGTGCCAGCAGTTTAGGGAACACCGGGGAGCTGTTTTTT. Its translation is CASSLGNTGELFF.

The rearrangement joins TRBV4-2 to TRBJ2-1; TRBD2 is a possible D gene (5 bases). Trimming stripped 1 base from V and 0 bases from J, with 10 bases between. The germline V gene has CDR1 LGHNA and CDR2 YNFKEQ. The CDR3 spans 16 residues. The CDR3 DNA reads as TGTGCCAGCAGCCAAGGTCCGGGAAGCTCCTACAATGAGCAGTTCTTC. Its translation: CASSQGPGSSYNEQFF.

The rearrangement links TRBV28 to TRBJ2-1; 10 nucleotides match TRBD2. V was pared by 6 bases and J by 8 bases, with 10 bases of the junction left unmatched. From germline, CDR1 is MDHEN and CDR2 SYDVKM. This CDR3 is 15 amino acids long. CDR3 in DNA: TGTGCCAGCAGCCCCCTAGCGGGAGAGATCGATGAGCAGTTCTTC. Its protein product is CASSPLAGEIDEQFF.

This sequence joins TRBV4-1 and TRBJ1-4; D is undetermined. Germline V CDR1 and CDR2: MGHRA, YSYEKL. Trimming cost V 3 bases and J 0 bases, with 11 bases left between them. The length of the CDR3 is 16 residues. The CDR3 sequence: CASSQRLAATNEKLFF. The CDR3 bases are TGCGCCAGCAGCCAGCGTCTCGCTGCAACTAATGAAAAACTGTTTTTT.

This chain uses TRBV27 with TRBJ1-2; 8 nucleotides align to TRBD1. The CDR3 runs to 15 residues. V shed 0 bases and J 7 bases; nucleotides not matched to a gene: 7. Per the germline V gene, CDR1 is MNHEY and CDR2 is SMNVEV (reference sequence). The CDR3 here is CASSLSAGGLAGYTF. CDR3 bases: TGTGCCAGCAGTTTATCGGCAGGGGGCTTGGCTGGCTACACCTTC.